These T cell receptor beta chains were read from a single sample in a study of blood T cell repertoires in COVID-19. Produced via immunoSEQ multiplex PCR; TCRdb's table is partial and in-frame only. The sample includes about 34,000 clones, roughly 74% of them seen just once. The sequenced material came from peripheral blood. These receptors came from a man older than 75 with active or convalescent COVID-19. The CDR3 runs from the conserved cysteine through the conserved F or W. The D gene is left open where the match is weak. The size of a clone is reported for some rows only, either as once, few or many, or as a class for expanded clones.

v_call	cdr3_length	d_call	clone_size	j_call	cdr3_aa	cdr3_nt
TRBV12-5	15	TRBD2	-	TRBJ2-1	CASGSGLAFANEQFF	TGTGCTAGTGGGTCAGGACTAGCGTTCGCAAATGAGCAGTTCTTC
TRBV6-2/TRBV6-3	16	-	-	TRBJ2-6	CASSYPVVSGANVLTF	TGTGCCAGCAGTTACCCTGTAGTGTCTGGGGCCAACGTCCTGACTTTC
TRBV2	14	-	-	TRBJ2-2	CASSEADFTGELFF	TGTGCCAGCAGTGAGGCCGACTTCACCGGGGAGCTGTTTTTT
TRBV2	15	-	-	TRBJ1-2	CASSAGAAGVGGYTF	TGTGCCAGCAGTGCCGGAGCGGCGGGGGTAGGAGGCTACACCTTC
TRBV5-1	13	-	-	TRBJ2-1	CASRRGGYNEQFF	TGCGCCAGCAGGCGAGGTGGGTACAATGAGCAGTTCTTC
TRBV5-1	16	TRBD1	-	TRBJ2-2	CASSLSGQGGTGELFF	TGCGCCAGCAGCTTGTCGGGACAGGGGGGCACCGGGGAGCTGTTTTTT
TRBV9	14	TRBD1	-	TRBJ2-7	CASSGQGASYEQYF	TGTGCCAGCAGCGGGCAGGGGGCATCCTACGAGCAGTACTTC
TRBV7-9	12	-	few	TRBJ2-1	CASSLVGVKQFF	TGTGCCAGCAGCTTGGTAGGGGTGAAGCAGTTCTTC
TRBV3-1/TRBV3-2	17	TRBD1	medium-sized	TRBJ2-7	CASSQDLTGGVSYEQYF	TGTGCCAGCAGCCAAGACCTAACAGGGGGCGTGTCCTACGAGCAGTACTTC
TRBV7-9	8	-	-	TRBJ2-1	CASSSEFF	TGTGCCAGCAGCTCCGAGTTCTTC
TRBV24-1	14	-	-	TRBJ2-5	CATSDAGRQETQYF	TGTGCCACCAGTGATGCGGGGCGTCAAGAGACCCAGTACTTC
TRBV3-1/TRBV3-2	19	-	few	TRBJ2-5	CASSQEEPGAKVGAGTQYF	TGTGCCAGCAGCCAAGAGGAGCCGGGTGCCAAAGTTGGGGCAGGGACCCAGTACTTC
TRBV5-4	12	-	once	TRBJ1-1	CASQTGNTEAFF	TGTGCCAGCCAGACAGGGAACACTGAAGCTTTCTTT
TRBV27	19	-	-	TRBJ2-6	CASSLSYRAGFSGANVLTF	TGTGCCAGCAGTTTATCTTACAGGGCCGGATTCTCTGGGGCCAACGTCCTGACTTTC
TRBV27	13	-	-	TRBJ1-1	CASIPGGATEAFF	TGTGCCAGCATACCCGGGGGGGCCACTGAAGCTTTCTTT
TRBV24-1	13	TRBD1	-	TRBJ2-7	CATSRTGRYEQYF	TGTGCCACATCCCGGACAGGGAGGTACGAGCAGTACTTC
TRBV6-2/TRBV6-3	12	-	few	TRBJ2-3	CASSYSEDTQYF	TGTGCCAGCAGTTACTCGGAGGATACGCAGTATTTT
TRBV28	15	-	-	TRBJ1-5	CASSFPQGLHQPQHF	TGTGCCAGCAGTTTTCCCCAGGGCCTCCATCAGCCCCAGCATTTT
TRBV6-5	13	-	-	TRBJ1-5	CASSSRVGQPQHF	TGTGCCAGCAGTTCCAGGGTCGGGCAGCCCCAGCATTTT
TRBV24-1	14	TRBD1	-	TRBJ2-2	CATEGQGSDRELFF	TGTGCCACGGAAGGACAGGGTTCCGACAGGGAGCTGTTTTTT
TRBV5-5	14	-	-	TRBJ1-1	CASSLEGLGTEAFF	TGTGCCAGCAGTTTAGAGGGACTGGGCACTGAAGCTTTCTTT
TRBV5-1	15	-	-	TRBJ2-5	CASSLAWGGRETQYF	TGCGCCAGCAGCTTGGCCTGGGGGGGGCGAGAGACCCAGTACTTC
TRBV7-9	17	TRBD2	-	TRBJ2-1	CASSPPAGALGSNEQFF	TGTGCCAGCAGCCCCCCAGCGGGAGCGCTGGGGAGTAATGAGCAGTTCTTC
TRBV15	15	TRBD1	-	TRBJ2-1	CATSRDREAFNEQFF	TGTGCCACCAGCAGGGACAGGGAGGCCTTCAATGAGCAGTTCTTC